This TCR beta chain was captured by sequencing in a study of Ad26.COV2.S vaccination and SARS-CoV-2 variants. Study conclusions and caveats: There was reportedly substantial breadth in spike-specific CD8+ and CD4+ T cell responses after vaccination.

Trimming took 0 bases from V and 2 from J; bases not matched to a gene: 12. Per the germline V gene, CDR1 is MNHNS and CDR2 is SASEGT. The CDR3 length is 18 residues. On this clone: Its antigen is undetermined.

Treatment described: some 20 received Ad26.COV2.S at low or high dose, single or two shots; roughly five received placebo; per-sample allocation not given. Samples were taken on day 63 after the first vaccine or placebo injection. Method: immunoSEQ multiplex PCR; TCRdb's copy keeps in-frame clones and lacks some. Of hundreds of thousands of clones listed, about 89% are singletons. This clonotype was obtained from a person between 18 and 59 years old who received the Ad26.COV2.S COVID-19 vaccine or a placebo. The chain carries TRBV6-1 and TRBJ2-7, with 8 bases lining up with TRBD2. The sample was peripheral blood, taken in a trial of Ad26.COV2.S vaccine versus placebo. The CDR3 DNA is TGTGCCAGCAGTGAAGCGCGGCTCCCTAGCGGGCGTCCCTACGAGCAGTACTTC. Translation: CASSEARLPSGRPYEQYF.